This T cell receptor beta chain stems from a study of blood T cell repertoires in COVID-19. Study overall: The analysed material was cDNA or gDNA that came from T cells, B-cell-depleted T cells, or PBMCs.

The CDR3 length is 16 residues. V dropped 4 bases and J dropped 1; count of bases not matched to a gene: 8. Per the germline V gene, CDR1 is SGDLS and CDR2 is YYNGEE. Authors' methods: Estimated nucleated cell counts came from reference gene primer amplification. Assay used: immunoSEQ multiplex PCR; TCRdb lists only in-frame clones, some missing. V and J calls and clone size are as listed in that table; D and trimming were resolved from the DNA. The data contain under 300,000 clones, about 88% of them singletons. Material for sequencing was peripheral blood. This chain links TRBV9 with TRBJ2-5; 9 bases fit TRBD2. The receptor comes from a woman aged 40-49 years who had recovered from COVID-19. The CDR3 here is CASSLGASGVQETQYF. The CDR3 DNA is TGTGCCAGCAGCCTTGGGGCTAGCGGGGTCCAAGAGACCCAGTACTTC. Variable domain in full (rest from reference TRBV9 and TRBJ2-5): DSGVTQTPKHLITATGQRVTLRCSPRSGDLSVYWYQQSLDQGLQFLIQYYNGEERAKGNILERFSAQQFPDLHSELNLSSLELGDSALYFCASSLGASGVQETQYFGPGTRLLVL.